The present T cell receptor beta chain was sequenced within a study of beta chain features in type 1 diabetes. Sequencing targeted expressed TCRB transcripts, as all isolated RNA had been reverse transcribed. Produced via immunoSEQ multiplex PCR; TCRdb's table is partial and in-frame only. Of a few hundred thousand clones listed, approximately 14% are singletons. V lost 3 bases, J lost 0 bases, and 18 bases lay in between. Germline V gene lookup returns CDR1 SGDLS and CDR2 YYNGEE. The CDR3 extends over 18 amino acids. V is TRBV9 and J is TRBJ1-4; the D is unclear. The sequenced sample was naive CD4+ T cells from blood. This TCR was sampled from a young man in good health. The CDR3 bases are TGTGCCAGCAGCGGCCGTGGGGAGAGTCTTGCAACTAATGAAAAACTGTTTTTT. Translating it yields CASSGRGESLATNEKLFF.